The entry that follows covers one T cell receptor beta chain sequence. With 9 bases removed from V and 0 bases from J, the gap between germline ends came to 16 bases. The CDR3 extends over 16 amino acids. From germline, CDR1 is SGHNT and CDR2 YYREEE (reference sequence). This record belongs to a study of blood T cell repertoires in COVID-19. Study details: The United States, Italy and Spain provided the acute and convalescent COVID-19 samples.

As handled by the study authors: Reference gene primer amplification in the assay estimated nucleated cell counts. Using immunoSEQ multiplex PCR, the repertoire was profiled, and TCRdb retains in-frame clones only, with some absent. V and J calls plus clone size are reproduced from that table; the DNA served to infer D and trimming. Among around 180,000 clones listed, 70% to 90% were seen once. The V and J genes are TRBV5-4 and TRBJ2-6, with D maybe TRBD1 (6 bases). The sequencing sample was made of peripheral blood. This sequence originates from a man in his 70s with active or convalescent COVID-19. This chain's CDR3 is CAKPAGALSGANVLTF. The CDR3 DNA sequence: TGTGCCAAACCCGCAGGGGCTCTCTCTGGGGCCAACGTCCTGACTTTC.